This T cell receptor beta chain was profiled in a study of blood T cell repertoires in COVID-19. About the research overall: Researchers got acute and convalescent COVID-19 samples from the United States, Italy and Spain. PBMCs, B-cell-depleted T cells, or T cells provided the cDNA or gDNA that made up the material.

The germline V gene encodes CDR1 MNHNS and CDR2 SASEGT. The CDR3 contains 15 residues. V lost 2 bases to trimming and J lost 0 bases, with 9 bases between them. Per the authors' pipeline: Amplification of reference gene primers provided the estimated nucleated cell counts. Using immunoSEQ multiplex PCR, the repertoire was profiled, and TCRdb retains in-frame clones only, with some absent. V, J and clone size derive from that table, while D and trimming were established from the DNA sequence. The table includes 200,000 to 250,000 clones, 70% to 90% detected once. Sequencing was carried out using peripheral blood. The source is a man aged 55 to 70 with acute or convalescent COVID-19. The chain combines TRBV6-1 with TRBJ2-3, with D uncertain. This CDR3 is CASSERESSTDTQYF. The CDR3 region has the DNA TGTGCCAGCAGTGAACGCGAATCTAGCACAGATACGCAGTATTTT.